This passage covers 6 T cell receptor beta chains from one sample sequenced in a study of technical replicates of blood from a handful of donors. Generated by immunoSEQ multiplex PCR, the TCRdb table keeps only in-frame clones and is missing some. The sample holds 95,000 to 100,000 clones, over 95% seen once. The sequenced material came from T cells isolated from PBMCs. The source of these receptors is a human donor in good health.

V usage is TRBV10-3 and J usage is TRBJ2-5; TRBD1 might be the D (5 bases). From germline, CDR1 is ENHRY and CDR2 SYGVKD. The V end was cut by 3 bases, the J end by 0 bases, with 8 bases between. The CDR3 spans 14 residues. The CDR3 DNA follows: TGTGCCATCAGTGAAGGGGATTACCAAGAGACCCAGTACTTC. This sequence encodes CAISEGDYQETQYF.

V is TRBV4-1 and J is TRBJ1-2, with 7 bases aligning to TRBD1. With 2 bases clipped from V and 6 bases from J, the junction kept 6 bases outside the gene matches. The CDR3 sequence is 14 residues long. Germline lookup yields CDR1 MGHRA and CDR2 YSYEKL. In nucleotides, the CDR3 is TGCGCCAGCAGCCAACCTACAGGGGCTCATGGCTACACCTTC. Translation: CASSQPTGAHGYTF.

V usage is TRBV5-1 and J usage is TRBJ2-7; 7 bases agree with TRBD2. Trimming cost V 0 bases and J 2 bases; bases outside gene matches: 2. Germline values: CDR1 SGHRS, CDR2 YFSETQ. The CDR3 contains 14 residues. This CDR3 reads CASSLERGTYEQYF. As DNA, the CDR3 is TGCGCCAGCAGCTTGGAGCGGGGCACCTACGAGCAGTACTTC.

The chain joins TRBV15 to TRBJ1-3, with D unclear. The CDR3 loop spans 17 amino acids. Trimming shortened V by 0 bases and J by 0 bases, and 12 bases separated the two germline ends. Germline V lookup: CDR1 LNHNV, CDR2 YYDKDF (reference sequence). The CDR3 here is CATSRERTESSGNTIYF. For the CDR3, the DNA is TGTGCCACCAGCAGAGAGCGAACGGAGAGCTCTGGAAACACCATATATTTT.

This clone was found once. The V and J genes are TRBV7-2 and TRBJ2-1; TRBD2 is a possible D gene (5 bases). Germline V lookup: CDR1 SGHTA, CDR2 FQGNSA. V lost 1 base to trimming and J lost 10 bases, with 20 bases between them. CDR3 length: 16 amino acids. CDR3 amino acids: CASSLGTPALTGEQFF. As DNA, the CDR3 is TGTGCCAGCAGCTTAGGGACTCCGGCTTTGACGGGCGAGCAGTTCTTC.

The chain employs TRBV4-1 and TRBJ1-1, with D maybe TRBD1 (5 bases). CDR1 is MGHRA and CDR2 is YSYEKL in the germline V gene. Trimming shortened V by 1 base and J by 8 bases, and 17 bases separated the two germline ends. This CDR3 has 15 residues. The CDR3 reads CASSQGLGTSSEAFF. CDR3 sequence (DNA): TGCGCCAGCAGCCAAGGCCTCGGGACTTCATCCGAAGCTTTCTTT.